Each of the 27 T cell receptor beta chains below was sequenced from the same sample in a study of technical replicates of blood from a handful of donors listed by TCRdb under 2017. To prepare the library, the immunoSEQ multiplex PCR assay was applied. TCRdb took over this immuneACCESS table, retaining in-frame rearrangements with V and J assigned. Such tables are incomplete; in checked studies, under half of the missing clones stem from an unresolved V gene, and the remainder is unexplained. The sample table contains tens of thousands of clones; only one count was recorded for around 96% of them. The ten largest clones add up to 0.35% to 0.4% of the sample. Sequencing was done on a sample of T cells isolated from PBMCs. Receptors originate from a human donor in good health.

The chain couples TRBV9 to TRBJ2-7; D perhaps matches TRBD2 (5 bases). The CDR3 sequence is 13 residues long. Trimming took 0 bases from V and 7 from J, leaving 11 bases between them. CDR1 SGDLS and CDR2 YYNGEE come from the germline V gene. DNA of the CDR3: TGTGCCAGCAGCGTAGCCGGAAGGAGGGAGCAGTACTTC. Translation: CASSVAGRREQYF.

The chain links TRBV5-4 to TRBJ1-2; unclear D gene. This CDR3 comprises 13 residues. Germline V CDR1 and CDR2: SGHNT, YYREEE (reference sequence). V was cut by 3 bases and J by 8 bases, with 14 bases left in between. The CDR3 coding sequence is TGTGCCAGCAGCTCTGTTAGACTAGTCGGCTACACCTTC. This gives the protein CASSSVRLVGYTF.

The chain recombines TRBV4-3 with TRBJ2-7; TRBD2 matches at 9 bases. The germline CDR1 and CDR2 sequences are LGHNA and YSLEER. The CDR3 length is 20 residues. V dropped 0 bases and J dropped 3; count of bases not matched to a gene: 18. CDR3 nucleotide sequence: TGCGCCAGCAGCCAAGATTCGTTTGAATCTTTGAGCGGGAGGCTCTACGAGCAGTACTTC. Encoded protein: CASSQDSFESLSGRLYEQYF.

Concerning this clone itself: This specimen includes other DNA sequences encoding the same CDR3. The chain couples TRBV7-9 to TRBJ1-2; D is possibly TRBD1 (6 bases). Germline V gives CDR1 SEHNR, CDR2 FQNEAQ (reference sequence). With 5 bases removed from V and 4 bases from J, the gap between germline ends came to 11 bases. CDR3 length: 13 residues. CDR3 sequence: CASSLGTSYGYTF. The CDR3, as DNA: TGTGCCAGCAGCCTAGGGACATCCTATGGCTACACCTTC. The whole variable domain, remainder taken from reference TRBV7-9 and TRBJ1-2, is DTGVSQNPRHKITKRGQNVTFRCDPISEHNRLYWYRQTLGQGPEFLTYFQNEAQLEKSRLLSDRFSAERPKGSFSTLEIQRTEQGDSAMYLCASSLGTSYGYTFGSGTRLTVV.

The CDR3, as DNA: TGTGCCAGCAGTGGGGACAGGGGTAATGAAAAACTGTTTTTT. Amino acids: CASSGDRGNEKLFF. The chain recombines TRBV25-1 with TRBJ1-4, with 10 bases lining up with TRBD1. V dropped 4 bases and J dropped 4; count of bases not matched to a gene: 0. Per germline, CDR1 MGHDK and CDR2 SYGVNS. The CDR3 contains 14 residues.

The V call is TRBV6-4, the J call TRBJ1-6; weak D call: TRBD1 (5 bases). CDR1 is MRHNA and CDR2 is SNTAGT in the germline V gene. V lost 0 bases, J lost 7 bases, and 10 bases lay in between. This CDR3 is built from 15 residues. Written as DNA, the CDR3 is TGTGCCAGCAGTGACTCGCCAGGGAACAATTCACCCCTCCACTTT. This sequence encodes CASSDSPGNNSPLHF.

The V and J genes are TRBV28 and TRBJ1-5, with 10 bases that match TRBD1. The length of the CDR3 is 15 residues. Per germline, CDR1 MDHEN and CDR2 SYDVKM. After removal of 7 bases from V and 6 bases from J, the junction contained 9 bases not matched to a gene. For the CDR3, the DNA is TGTGCCAGCACCGAGACAGGGGGCGCCGGTCAGCCCCAGCATTTT. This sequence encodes CASTETGGAGQPQHF.

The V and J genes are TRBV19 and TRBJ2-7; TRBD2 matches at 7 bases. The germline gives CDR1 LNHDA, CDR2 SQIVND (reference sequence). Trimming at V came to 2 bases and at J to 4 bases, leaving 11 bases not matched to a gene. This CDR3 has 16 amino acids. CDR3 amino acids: CASSIRGGDILYEQYF. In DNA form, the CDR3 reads TGTGCCAGTAGTATAAGGGGAGGGGATATTTTGTACGAGCAGTACTTC. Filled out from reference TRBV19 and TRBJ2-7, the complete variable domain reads DGGITQSPKYLFRKEGQNVTLSCEQNLNHDAMYWYRQDPGQGLRLIYYSQIVNDFQKGDIAEGYSVSREKKESFPLTVTSAQKNPTAFYLCASSIRGGDILYEQYFGPGTRLTVT.

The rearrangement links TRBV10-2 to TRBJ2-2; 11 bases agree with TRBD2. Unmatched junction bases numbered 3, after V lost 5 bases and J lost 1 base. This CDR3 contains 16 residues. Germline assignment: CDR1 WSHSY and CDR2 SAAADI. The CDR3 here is CASSWTSGWNTGELFF. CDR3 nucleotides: TGCGCCAGCAGTTGGACTAGCGGGTGGAACACCGGGGAGCTGTTTTTT.

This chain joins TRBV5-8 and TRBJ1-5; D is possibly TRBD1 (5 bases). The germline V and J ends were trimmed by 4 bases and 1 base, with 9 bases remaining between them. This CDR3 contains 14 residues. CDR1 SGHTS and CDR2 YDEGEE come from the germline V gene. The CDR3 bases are TGTGCCAGCAGCACAGGACGGAGCAATCAGCCCCAGCATTTT. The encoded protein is CASSTGRSNQPQHF.

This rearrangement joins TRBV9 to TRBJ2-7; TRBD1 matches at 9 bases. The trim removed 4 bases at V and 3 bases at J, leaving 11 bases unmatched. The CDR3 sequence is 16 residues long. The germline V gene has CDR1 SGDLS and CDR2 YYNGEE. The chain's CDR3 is CASSPSGQGHVYEQYF. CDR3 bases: TGTGCCAGCAGCCCCTCAGGACAGGGGCACGTCTACGAGCAGTACTTC.

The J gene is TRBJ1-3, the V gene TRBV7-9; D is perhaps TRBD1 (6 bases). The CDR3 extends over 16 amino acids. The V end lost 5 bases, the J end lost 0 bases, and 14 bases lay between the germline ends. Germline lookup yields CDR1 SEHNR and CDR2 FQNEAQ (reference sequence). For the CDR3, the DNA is TGTGCCAGCAGCCATGGACAGCTTCACTCTGGAAACACCATATATTTT. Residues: CASSHGQLHSGNTIYF.

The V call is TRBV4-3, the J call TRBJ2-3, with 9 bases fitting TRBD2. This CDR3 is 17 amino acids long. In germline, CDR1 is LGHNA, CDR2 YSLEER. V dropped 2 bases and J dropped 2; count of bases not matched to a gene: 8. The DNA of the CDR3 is TGCGCCAGCAGCCAAAAACCTAGCGGGATATTCACAGATACGCAGTATTTT. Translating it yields CASSQKPSGIFTDTQYF.

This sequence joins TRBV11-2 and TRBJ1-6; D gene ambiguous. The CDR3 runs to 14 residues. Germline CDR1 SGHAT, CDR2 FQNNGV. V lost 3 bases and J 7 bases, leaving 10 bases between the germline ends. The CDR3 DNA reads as TGTGCCAGCAGCTTTGACGGAGGGAATTCACCCCTCCACTTT. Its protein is CASSFDGGNSPLHF.

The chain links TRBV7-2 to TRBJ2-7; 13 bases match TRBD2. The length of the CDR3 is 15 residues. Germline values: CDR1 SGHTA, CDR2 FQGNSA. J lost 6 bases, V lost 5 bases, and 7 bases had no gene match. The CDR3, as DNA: TGTGCCAGCAGCGCTACTAGCGGGAGGGCGGGCGAGCAGTACTTC. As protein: CASSATSGRAGEQYF.

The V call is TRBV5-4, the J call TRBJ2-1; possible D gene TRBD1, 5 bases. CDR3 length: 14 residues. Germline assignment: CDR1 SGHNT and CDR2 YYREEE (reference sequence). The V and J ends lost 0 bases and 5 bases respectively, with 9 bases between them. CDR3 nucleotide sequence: TGTGCCAGCAGCTTGGTAGGGGATAACAATGAGCAGTTCTTC. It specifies CASSLVGDNNEQFF.

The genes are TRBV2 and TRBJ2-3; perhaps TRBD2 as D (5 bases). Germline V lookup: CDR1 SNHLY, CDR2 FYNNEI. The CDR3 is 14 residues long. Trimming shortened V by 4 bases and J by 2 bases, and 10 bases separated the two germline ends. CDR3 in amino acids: CASSVGLFTDTQYF. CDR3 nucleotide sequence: TGTGCCAGCAGTGTAGGACTTTTCACAGATACGCAGTATTTT.

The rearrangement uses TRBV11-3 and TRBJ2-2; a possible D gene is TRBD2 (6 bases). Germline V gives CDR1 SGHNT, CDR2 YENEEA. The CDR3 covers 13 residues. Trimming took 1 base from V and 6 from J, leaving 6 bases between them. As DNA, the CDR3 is TGTGCCAGCAGCTTAGCTAGCGCCGGGGAGCTGTTTTTT. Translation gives CASSLASAGELFF.

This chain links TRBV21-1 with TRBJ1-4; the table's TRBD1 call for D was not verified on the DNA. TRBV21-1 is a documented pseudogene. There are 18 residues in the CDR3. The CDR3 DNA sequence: TGTGCCAGCAGCAAATTCGCACAGGGTCGTGCAACTAATGAAAAACTGTTTTTT. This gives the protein CASSKFAQGRATNEKLFF.

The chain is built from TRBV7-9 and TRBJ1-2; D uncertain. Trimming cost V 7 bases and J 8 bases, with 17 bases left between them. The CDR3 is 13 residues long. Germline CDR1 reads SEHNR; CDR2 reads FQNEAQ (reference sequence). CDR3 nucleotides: TGTGCCAGCACCCCTATCGGTGGCGGAGGCTACACCTTC. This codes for CASTPIGGGGYTF.

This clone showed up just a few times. The CDR3 bases are TGTGCCAGCAGCCAAGATCCTCGGTCCTGGAGCACAGATACGCAGTATTTT. It yields the protein CASSQDPRSWSTDTQYF. J is TRBJ2-3 and V is TRBV4-2, with unresolved D. Germline CDR1 and CDR2: LGHNA and YNFKEQ. V was trimmed by 0 bases and J by 0 bases, leaving 13 bases between them. The CDR3 sequence is 17 residues long.

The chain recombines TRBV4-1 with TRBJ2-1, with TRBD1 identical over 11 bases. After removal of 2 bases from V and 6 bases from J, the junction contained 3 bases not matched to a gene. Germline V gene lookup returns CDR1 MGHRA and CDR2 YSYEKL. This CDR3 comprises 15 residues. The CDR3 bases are TGCGCCAGCAGCCAAACGGGACAGGGGGTCAATGAGCAGTTCTTC. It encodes CASSQTGQGVNEQFF.

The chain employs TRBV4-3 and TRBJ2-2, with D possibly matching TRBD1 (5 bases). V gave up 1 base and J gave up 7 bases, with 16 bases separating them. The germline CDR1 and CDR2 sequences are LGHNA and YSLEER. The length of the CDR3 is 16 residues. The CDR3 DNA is TGCGCCAGCAGCCAAGGAGTCGCAGGGTTTGACGGGGAGCTGTTTTTT. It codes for CASSQGVAGFDGELFF.

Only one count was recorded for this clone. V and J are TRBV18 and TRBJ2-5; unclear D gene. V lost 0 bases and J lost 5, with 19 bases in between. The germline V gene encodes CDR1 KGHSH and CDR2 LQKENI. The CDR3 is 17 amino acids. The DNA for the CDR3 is TGTGCCAGCTCACCACCTCTTGGGTTGGGCAGTAGTGAGACCCAGTACTTC. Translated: CASSPPLGLGSSETQYF.

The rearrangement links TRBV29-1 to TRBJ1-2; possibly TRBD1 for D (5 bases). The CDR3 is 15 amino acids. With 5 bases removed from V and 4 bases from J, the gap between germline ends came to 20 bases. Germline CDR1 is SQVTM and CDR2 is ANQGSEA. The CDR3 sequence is CSVLTLQVRSYGYTF. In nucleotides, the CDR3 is TGCAGCGTTCTTACTTTACAGGTGCGCTCCTATGGCTACACCTTC.

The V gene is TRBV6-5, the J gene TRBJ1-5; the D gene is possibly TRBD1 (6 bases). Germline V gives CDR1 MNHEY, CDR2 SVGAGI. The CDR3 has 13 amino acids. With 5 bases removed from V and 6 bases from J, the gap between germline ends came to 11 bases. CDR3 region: CASSQGFTQPQHF. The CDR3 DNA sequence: TGTGCCAGCAGTCAGGGGTTCACTCAGCCCCAGCATTTT.

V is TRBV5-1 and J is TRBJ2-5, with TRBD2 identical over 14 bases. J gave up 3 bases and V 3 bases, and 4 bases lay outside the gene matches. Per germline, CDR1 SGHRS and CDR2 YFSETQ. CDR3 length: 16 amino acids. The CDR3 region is CASSSSTSGREETQYF. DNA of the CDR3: TGCGCCAGCAGCTCCTCGACTAGCGGGAGGGAAGAGACCCAGTACTTC.